This TCR beta chain is drawn from a study of T cell repertoires in breast cancer. The expanded emulsion RT-PCR method captured paired alpha and beta chains from CD8+ T cells. With 7 bases clipped from V and 4 bases from J, the junction kept 8 bases outside the gene matches. There are 14 residues in the CDR3. In germline, CDR1 is MNHEY, CDR2 SVGEGT. A second nested PCR with blocking oligonucleotides suppressed unpaired genes. Per emulsion RT-PCR mix: about 5,000-250,000 T cells plus C-region, Stepout, V-region primers. Via MiXCR, TCRdb re-called the emulsion pairing reads, giving one row per CDR3 protein. The sample has about 40,000 distinct CDR3 sequences, 45% seen once.

Source material: CD8+ T cells. This TCR was recovered from a pool of human donors with breast cancer or a healthy control (not recorded which). J is TRBJ2-5 and V is TRBV6-2 or TRBV6-3, with 8 bases that match TRBD1. CDR3 loop: CASTLDGTGETQYF. DNA for the CDR3: TGTGCCAGCACCCTTGACGGGACAGGAGAGACCCAGTACTTC.